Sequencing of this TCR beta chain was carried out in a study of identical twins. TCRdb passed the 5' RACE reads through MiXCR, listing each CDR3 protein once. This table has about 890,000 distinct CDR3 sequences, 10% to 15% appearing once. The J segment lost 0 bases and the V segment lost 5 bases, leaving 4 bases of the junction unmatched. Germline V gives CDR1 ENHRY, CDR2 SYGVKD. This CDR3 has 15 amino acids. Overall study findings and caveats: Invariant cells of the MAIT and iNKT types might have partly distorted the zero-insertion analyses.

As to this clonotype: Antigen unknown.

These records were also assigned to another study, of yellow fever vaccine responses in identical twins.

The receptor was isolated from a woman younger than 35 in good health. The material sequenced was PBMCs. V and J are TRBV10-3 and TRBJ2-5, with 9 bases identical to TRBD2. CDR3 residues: CAISLTSGYQETQYF. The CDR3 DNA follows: TGTGCCATCAGTCTAACTAGCGGGTACCAAGAGACCCAGTACTTC.